The sequence of this T cell receptor beta chain was determined in a study of monozygotic twins with inflammatory bowel disease. Study conclusions and caveats: IBD patients displayed reduced TCRbeta diversity (inverse Simpson) when set against healthy co-twins. Discrimination among different T cell subtypes was not achievable.

Via template switching, UMIs carrying a 6-nucleotide sample barcode were introduced. TCRdb reworked the 5' RACE reads into one entry per CDR3 protein, no DNA. The listing contains around 210,000 distinct CDR3 sequences. Germline V CDR1 and CDR2: SEHNR, FQNEAQ (reference sequence). CDR3 length: 13 amino acids. Concerning this clonotype: The antigen is not known.

The sample was blood. This clonotype was obtained from a human donor with ulcerative colitis or Crohn's disease, or a healthy co-twin of an affected twin (not recorded which). The chain has TRBV7-9 and TRBJ2-1; the D gene TCRdb calls, TRBD1, cannot be checked with no DNA. The CDR3 sequence is CASSLKGVNEQFF.